Listed here are 27 T cell receptor beta chains from one sample, sequenced in a study of vaccination effects on CD4 cells after COVID-19. Produced via immunoSEQ multiplex PCR; TCRdb's table is partial and in-frame only. The top ten hold 15% of the sample, which has approximately 29,000 clones, about 67% seen once. CD4+ T cell isolation took place after more than eight days of culture. As their vaccination, participants received two doses of either BNT162b2 or mRNA-1273. The antigens these receptors bind are not known. The sample in question was CD4+ T cells from PBMCs cultured without peptide, obtained after COVID-19 vaccination. Source of these receptors: a human donor who received a COVID-19 vaccine.

The chain employs TRBV5-6 and TRBJ2-7; unclear D gene. Trimming left V 0 bases short and J 1 base short, with 8 bases between. The germline V gene encodes CDR1 SGHDT and CDR2 YYEEEE. The CDR3 extends over 14 amino acids. The CDR3 sequence is CASSLESGSYEQYF. CDR3 bases: TGTGCCAGCAGCTTGGAGTCGGGTTCCTACGAGCAGTACTTC.

This clone was recorded once. The chain uses TRBV2 and TRBJ2-7; D remains unclear. CDR1 is SNHLY, CDR2 FYNNEI, per germline. The CDR3 runs to 13 residues. V lost 2 bases and J 0 bases, leaving 5 bases between the germline ends. CDR3 protein: CASSESASYEQYF. The CDR3 nucleotides are TGTGCCAGCAGTGAAAGCGCCTCCTACGAGCAGTACTTC.

The V and J genes are TRBV25-1 and TRBJ2-7; TRBD2 might be the D (6 bases). This CDR3 has 12 amino acids. In germline, CDR1 is MGHDK, CDR2 SYGVNS. Trimming took 8 bases from V and 2 from J, leaving 10 bases between them. CDR3 DNA sequence: TGTGCCAGCTCCCGGGGGACCTACGAGCAGTACTTC. Amino acids: CASSRGTYEQYF.

This clone came up once. The CDR3 region is CASSYYLAGVSEQYF. In nucleotides, the CDR3 is TGTGCCAGCAGTTACTATCTAGCGGGAGTGAGCGAGCAGTACTTC. The rearrangement links TRBV6-5 to TRBJ2-7; 10 bases map to TRBD2. This CDR3 is built from 15 residues. The junction had 6 bases not matched to a gene; V was cut back by 1 base and J by 6 bases. Germline values: CDR1 MNHEY, CDR2 SVGAGI.

The V and J genes are TRBV20-1 and TRBJ1-2, with D perhaps TRBD1 (5 bases). CDR1 is DFQATT, CDR2 SNEGSKA, per germline (reference sequence). The CDR3 has 13 residues. The V gene lost 3 bases and the J gene lost 4 bases, with 12 bases spanning the gap. CDR3 nucleotide sequence: TGCAGTGCTAGTAATCAGGGACGCTATGGCTACACCTTC. As protein: CSASNQGRYGYTF.

The gene calls are TRBV30 and TRBJ1-6, with TRBD1 matching 9 bases. The CDR3 has 17 amino acids. V shed 4 bases and J 4 bases; nucleotides not matched to a gene: 11. Germline CDR1 reads GTSNPN; CDR2 reads SVGIG (reference sequence). In DNA, the CDR3 is TGTGCCTGGAAAACCCCCCCCGGGACAGGGTATAATTCACCCCTCCACTTT. It yields the protein CAWKTPPGTGYNSPLHF. The variable domain in full, with the rest retrieved from reference TRBV30 and TRBJ1-6, is SQTIHQWPATLVQPVGSPLSLECTVEGTSNPNLYWYRQAAGRGLQLLFYSVGIGQISSEVPQNLSASRPQDRQFILSSKKLLLSDSGFYLCAWKTPPGTGYNSPLHFGNGTRLTVT.

This sequence joins TRBV7-2 and TRBJ2-2, with 8 bases fitting TRBD2. Germline CDR1 and CDR2: SGHTA and FQGNSA. This CDR3 region has 17 residues. V lost 3 bases to trimming and J lost 3 bases; unmatched junction nucleotides: 9. For the CDR3, the DNA is TGTGCCAGCAGCTTTCGGAGCGGGAGCGGATACACCGGGGAGCTGTTTTTT. It codes for CASSFRSGSGYTGELFF.

The chain recombines TRBV7-2 with TRBJ2-7; possibly TRBD2 for D (6 bases). Trimming took 0 bases from V and 2 from J, leaving 14 bases between them. The CDR3 has 16 amino acids. Per the germline V gene, CDR1 is SGHTA and CDR2 is FQGNSA. The CDR3 DNA is TGTGCCAGCAGCTTAGCCTTTACTAGCCTAGCCTACGAGCAGTACTTC. It translates to CASSLAFTSLAYEQYF.

The rearrangement uses TRBV5-1 and TRBJ1-1; 9 nucleotides agree with TRBD1. The junction had 10 bases not matched to a gene; V was cut back by 6 bases and J by 4 bases. The CDR3 runs to 15 residues. CDR1 is SGHRS and CDR2 is YFSETQ in the germline V gene. The CDR3 DNA reads as TGCGCCAGCATGTTACCGGGACAGGGTCTCACTGAAGCTTTCTTT. Translation gives CASMLPGQGLTEAFF.

A note on this clone: Sequence at one end of the junction differs from germline and may be a read error. This chain joins TRBV5-5 and TRBJ1-2; 9 bases line up with TRBD1. CDR3 length equals 13 residues. The germline CDR1 and CDR2 sequences are SGHKS and YYEKEE (reference sequence). The CDR3 DNA is TGTGCCAGCACAAACTGGGGAGACAGGGGGAGTGCCTTC. It is translated as CASTNWGDRGSAF.

The CDR3 spells CASSPEGLAGGNTGELFF. As DNA, the CDR3 is TGTGCCAGCAGCCCAGAGGGACTAGCGGGAGGGAACACCGGGGAGCTGTTTTTT. The chain joins TRBV13 to TRBJ2-2; 15 nucleotides align to TRBD2. The trim removed 5 bases at V and 1 base at J, leaving 5 bases unmatched. Germline V gene sequence: CDR1 PRHDT, CDR2 FYEKMQ (reference sequence). The CDR3 extends over 18 amino acids.

The chain is built from TRBV7-2 and TRBJ2-7, with D possibly TRBD2 on 5 matching bases. The ends were cut back, 1 base at V and 2 bases at J, with 9 bases in the middle. The V gene's germline CDR1 is SGHTA and CDR2 FQGNSA. The CDR3 runs to 14 residues. The CDR3 sequence: CASSLVRETYEQYF. CDR3 coding DNA: TGTGCCAGCAGCTTAGTCCGGGAAACCTACGAGCAGTACTTC.

The chain has TRBV5-1 and TRBJ2-2; D gene uncertain. Germline CDR1 SGHRS, CDR2 YFSETQ. With 5 bases removed from V and 8 bases from J, the gap between germline ends came to 13 bases. The CDR3 contains 13 residues. CDR3 in DNA: TGCGCCAGCAGTCCAGAGATAATAGGGGAGCTGTTTTTT. Translating it yields CASSPEIIGELFF.

V gene TRBV11-2 combines with J gene TRBJ2-1; 9 nucleotides align to TRBD2. CDR1 and CDR2 (germline): SGHAT, FQNNGV. V lost 2 bases, J lost 6 bases, and 11 bases stayed unmatched. The CDR3 spans 17 residues. The CDR3 coding sequence is TGTGCCAGCAGCTTATTCGGTTGGGGACTAGCCGTCAATGAGCAGTTCTTC. Protein sequence: CASSLFGWGLAVNEQFF.

This chain links TRBV5-6 with TRBJ2-7, with TRBD2 identical over 12 bases. Trimming cost V 1 base and J 7 bases; bases outside gene matches: 6. The CDR3 length is 15 residues. Germline CDR1 is SGHDT and CDR2 is YYEEEE. The CDR3 sequence is CASSLRLAGVGEQYF. CDR3 in DNA: TGTGCCAGCAGCTTGCGACTAGCGGGAGTTGGTGAGCAGTACTTC.

This clone was seen only once. This chain's CDR3 is CASTVTYEQYF. The CDR3 DNA is TGTGCCAGCACCGTAACCTACGAGCAGTACTTC. The V call is TRBV2, the J call TRBJ2-7; no definite D call. The CDR3 is 11 amino acids. The germline V gene has CDR1 SNHLY and CDR2 FYNNEI. Trimming took 7 bases from V and 2 from J, leaving 6 bases between them.

The chain couples TRBV3-1 (or the pseudogene TRBV3-2) to TRBJ2-5; D not resolved. V lost 0 bases, J lost 3 bases, and 2 bases lay in between. The V gene's germline CDR1 is LGHDT and CDR2 YNNKEL (reference sequence). CDR3 length equals 12 residues. The CDR3 is CASSQEEETQYF. CDR3 in DNA: TGTGCCAGCAGCCAAGAGGAAGAGACCCAGTACTTC.

This clone was recorded a few times. The chain is built from TRBV12-5 and TRBJ1-2; D unclear. This CDR3 spans 11 amino acids. CDR1 and CDR2 from the germline V gene are LGHNT and FRNRAP. V lost 7 bases and J lost 3, with 6 bases in between. The CDR3: CASAGDYGYTF. CDR3 in DNA: TGTGCTAGTGCGGGAGACTATGGCTACACCTTC.

V and J are TRBV7-8 and TRBJ1-5, with D maybe TRBD1 (6 bases). This CDR3 is 18 amino acids long. Trimming cost V 1 base and J 5 bases, with 21 bases left between them. The germline CDR1 and CDR2 sequences are SGHVS and FQNEAQ. The CDR3 region is CASSLEGVRVSRDQPQHF. The CDR3 DNA follows: TGTGCCAGCAGCTTAGAGGGGGTCAGGGTTAGTCGGGATCAGCCCCAGCATTTT.

The V gene is TRBV12-5, the J gene TRBJ1-2; a possible D gene is TRBD1 (5 bases). CDR3 length: 13 amino acids. The germline V gene encodes CDR1 LGHNT and CDR2 FRNRAP. Deletions cut 6 bases from V and 8 bases from J, with 16 bases between. In DNA, the CDR3 is TGTGCTAGTGGGTCTGAAGGGGCTAACGGCTACACCTTC. Translation: CASGSEGANGYTF.

Regarding this clone: Germline is not matched at one junction end, which may reflect a read error. Other DNA variants within this sample encode the same CDR3. The chain employs TRBV2 and TRBJ2-7, with 15 bases identical to TRBD2. CDR1 and CDR2 (germline): SNHLY, FYNNEI. This CDR3 spans 14 amino acids. The CDR3 coding sequence is TGTGCTAGCACCGTCGGGACTAGCGGGAGGGAGCAGTACTTC. Residues: CASTVGTSGREQYF.

The chain has TRBV11-2 and TRBJ2-1, with 8 bases identical to TRBD2. Germline trimming cut 5 bases from V and 7 bases from J; bases unmatched to any gene: 10. The CDR3 totals 15 residues. CDR1 and CDR2 (germline): SGHAT, FQNNGV. This CDR3 reads CASSPRGASGNEQFF. CDR3 in DNA: TGTGCCAGCAGCCCTAGGGGGGCTAGCGGGAATGAGCAGTTCTTC.

The count of this clone is one. This chain uses TRBV27 with TRBJ2-3; 7 nucleotides agree with TRBD2. CDR1 and CDR2 (germline): MNHEY, SMNVEV (reference sequence). Trimming at V came to 1 base and at J to 3 bases, leaving 4 bases not matched to a gene. This CDR3 spans 15 amino acids. The DNA of the CDR3 is TGTGCCAGCAGTTTATGGGAGGGAGGGACAGATACGCAGTATTTT. It yields the protein CASSLWEGGTDTQYF.

This clone came up a few times. This chain links TRBV20-1 with TRBJ2-7; D possibly uses TRBD1 or TRBD2 (5 bases each). Germline lookup yields CDR1 DFQATT and CDR2 SNEGSKA (reference sequence). Trimming removed 3 bases at V and 2 bases at J, with 5 bases between. This CDR3 spans 11 amino acids. CDR3: CSARGAYEQYF. CDR3 DNA sequence: TGCAGTGCTAGGGGGGCCTACGAGCAGTACTTC.

V usage is TRBV19 and J usage is TRBJ2-3; tentatively, D is TRBD1 (6 bases). The CDR3 is made up of 15 amino acids. Per the germline V gene, CDR1 is LNHDA and CDR2 is SQIVND (reference sequence). Trimming removed 1 base at V and 1 base at J, with 9 bases between. As DNA, the CDR3 is TGTGCCAGTAGTATAGCCCAGGGGCGCACAGATACGCAGTATTTT. Its translation: CASSIAQGRTDTQYF. Using reference TRBV19 and TRBJ2-3 for the parts outside the CDR3, the full variable domain is DGGITQSPKYLFRKEGQNVTLSCEQNLNHDAMYWYRQDPGQGLRLIYYSQIVNDFQKGDIAEGYSVSREKKESFPLTVTSAQKNPTAFYLCASSIAQGRTDTQYFGPGTRLTVL.

This clone turned up a few times. The gene calls are TRBV7-2 and TRBJ2-2; tentative D call: TRBD1 (5 bases). Germline assignment: CDR1 SGHTA and CDR2 FQGNSA. The CDR3 is made up of 14 amino acids. Trimming left V 3 bases short and J 6 bases short, with 11 bases between. The CDR3 reads CASSFTLGPGELFF. The CDR3 DNA is TGTGCCAGCAGCTTTACGTTGGGGCCCGGGGAGCTGTTTTTT.

This rearrangement joins TRBV2 to TRBJ2-7; 10 bases fit TRBD1. The CDR3 is 14 amino acids. The ends lost 7 bases at V and 0 bases at J; junction bases unmatched: 3. Per germline, CDR1 SNHLY and CDR2 FYNNEI. For the CDR3, the DNA is TGTGCCAGCAAAAGGACAGGGGGCTCCTACGAGCAGTACTTC. Translated: CASKRTGGSYEQYF.